This T cell receptor (beta chain) was identified in a study of sequential checkpoint blockade in melanoma. This table comes from immunoSEQ multiplex PCR, and its TCRdb copy is limited to in-frame clones, with some not included. The table includes thousands of clones, roughly a quarter detected once. Between the trimmed V and J ends, which lost 0 bases and 4 bases, there was a span of 15 bases. The CDR3 covers 17 residues. The germline V gene encodes CDR1 MGHRA and CDR2 YSYEKL. Regarding the study as a whole: Pretreatment TIL clonality tracked with response in the nivolumab-first arm.

By proportion, this clone is medium-sized. Its antigen is unknown. Treatment of the sample: randomized to nivolumab then ipilimumab (arm A) or the reverse (arm B). Patients had received no earlier DNA-damaging chemotherapy. The origin of this receptor is a human donor with melanoma. The sequencing used tumor tissue (inferred from file names), collected from a patient given nivolumab and ipilimumab in sequence. V and J are TRBV4-1 and TRBJ2-2; tentatively, D is TRBD1 or TRBD2 (5 bases each). This chain's CDR3 is CASSQDRGGTRTGELFF. In DNA form, the CDR3 reads TGCGCCAGCAGCCAAGATCGGGGCGGTACTCGCACCGGGGAGCTGTTTTTT.